The 29 T cell receptor beta chains listed next were all sequenced from one sample in a study of blood T cell repertoires in COVID-19. Data came from immunoSEQ multiplex PCR; TCRdb stores just in-frame clones and leaves some out. Of around 250,000 clones in the sample, roughly 84% are singletons; the top ten hold about 1.5%. Sequencing was carried out using peripheral blood. Source of these receptors: a middle-aged woman who had recovered from COVID-19.

A single count supports this clone. The chain employs TRBV7-9 and TRBJ2-7; D might be TRBD1 (6 bases). The germline gives CDR1 SEHNR, CDR2 FQNEAQ (reference sequence). Trimming pared 4 bases from V and 1 base from J, leaving 11 bases between. CDR3 size: 14 residues. The CDR3 bases are TGTGCCAGCAGCTCTTTCAGGGGTTCCTACGAGCAGTACTTC. Its protein is CASSSFRGSYEQYF.

This chain links TRBV30 with TRBJ2-7; 9 nucleotides line up with TRBD1. This CDR3 is built from 18 residues. In germline, CDR1 is GTSNPN, CDR2 SVGIG (reference sequence). V gave up 2 bases and J gave up 2 bases; unmatched junction bases: 16. CDR3 loop: CAWSPLPGQGPRTYEQYF. Here the CDR3 DNA reads TGTGCCTGGAGTCCCCTTCCGGGACAGGGACCAAGAACCTACGAGCAGTACTTC.

This chain connects TRBV11-3 to TRBJ2-3, with no clear D. The V gene's germline CDR1 is SGHNT and CDR2 YENEEA. This CDR3 is 14 amino acids long. V was pared by 1 base and J by 4 bases, with 9 bases between. The CDR3 region is CASSLVAESDTQYF. As DNA, the CDR3 is TGTGCCAGCAGCTTAGTGGCGGAATCAGATACGCAGTATTTT.

V usage is TRBV6-5 and J usage is TRBJ2-3; TRBD2 matches 11 bases. Per germline, CDR1 MNHEY and CDR2 SVGAGI. J gave up 2 bases and V 6 bases, and 4 bases lay outside the gene matches. The CDR3 totals 15 residues. For the CDR3, the DNA is TGTGCCAGCAGGACTAGCGGGGTGAACACAGATACGCAGTATTTT. Residues: CASRTSGVNTDTQYF.

The chain employs TRBV30 and TRBJ2-1, with a tentative D call TRBD2 (5 bases). The CDR3 has 14 amino acids. Germline V gene lookup returns CDR1 GTSNPN and CDR2 SVGIG (reference sequence). V shed 0 bases and J shed 7 bases, with 13 bases lying between them. The chain's CDR3 is CAWSVFGLPNEQFF. CDR3 bases: TGTGCCTGGAGTGTATTCGGACTGCCGAATGAGCAGTTCTTC.

The rearrangement joins TRBV27 to TRBJ1-2; TRBD1 matches at 10 bases. V lost 4 bases and J lost 7; bases outside the gene matches: 9. Looked up from germline, CDR1 is MNHEY and CDR2 is SMNVEV (reference sequence). The CDR3 totals 15 residues. In nucleotides, the CDR3 is TGTGCCAGCAGTTCGCGGACAGGGGGACGCGCTGGCTACACCTTC. It encodes CASSSRTGGRAGYTF.

V is TRBV12-3 or TRBV12-4 and J is TRBJ1-2, with D perhaps TRBD1 (6 bases). The CDR3 totals 13 residues. With 6 bases removed from V and 8 bases from J, the gap between germline ends came to 16 bases. CDR3 nucleotide sequence: TGTGCCAGCAGGCCCGGGGGGGGCCGGGGCTACACCTTC. Translated: CASRPGGGRGYTF.

V usage is TRBV3-1 (or the pseudogene TRBV3-2) and J usage is TRBJ1-6; D remains ambiguous. CDR3 size: 13 residues. In germline, CDR1 is LGHDT, CDR2 YNNKEL (reference sequence). V dropped 1 base and J dropped 6 bases, with 4 bases sitting between them. CDR3 bases: TGTGCCAGCAGCCAAGGGGCTAATTCACCCCTCCACTTT. Amino acids: CASSQGANSPLHF.

This clone was picked up one time. The rearrangement joins TRBV28 to TRBJ2-3, with D possibly TRBD2 on 5 matching bases. Trimming took off 8 bases at V and 6 bases at J, with 12 bases between the two ends. Germline V gives CDR1 MDHEN, CDR2 SYDVKM. This CDR3 contains 12 residues. Here the CDR3 reads CASRGAEDTQYF. In DNA, the CDR3 is TGTGCCAGCCGTGGAGCGGAGGATACGCAGTATTTT.

This clone has a single count. As DNA, the CDR3 is TGTGCCAGCAGTTACCCACTCGCAAAGGGAGAGGAAAAACTGTTTTTT. This codes for CASSYPLAKGEEKLFF. This chain links TRBV6-6 with TRBJ1-4; no firm D call. CDR1 is MNHNY and CDR2 is SVGAGI in the germline V gene (reference sequence). The CDR3 covers 16 residues. Trimming shortened V by 2 bases and J by 8 bases, and 18 bases separated the two germline ends.

The V call is TRBV4-1, the J call TRBJ2-5; TRBD2 aligns across 9 bases. V lost 4 bases and J lost 2; bases outside the gene matches: 5. Germline lookup yields CDR1 MGHRA and CDR2 YSYEKL. The CDR3 length is 15 residues. The CDR3 reads CASSRGLATQETQYF. In DNA form, the CDR3 reads TGCGCCAGCAGCCGAGGACTAGCGACACAAGAGACCCAGTACTTC.

The CDR3 region is CASSERGRLGNTIYF. The CDR3 DNA reads TGTGCCAGCAGTGAGCGTGGCAGACTTGGAAACACCATATATTTT. The rearrangement links TRBV6-1 to TRBJ1-3; D unclear. Trimming stripped 3 bases from V and 3 bases from J, with 12 bases between. CDR3 length equals 15 residues. Looked up from germline, CDR1 is MNHNS and CDR2 is SASEGT.

V usage is TRBV3-1 (or the pseudogene TRBV3-2) and J usage is TRBJ1-1; D ambiguous. Trimming pared 4 bases from V and 2 bases from J, leaving 11 bases between. Germline-derived CDR1 and CDR2 are LGHDT and YNNKEL (reference sequence). This CDR3 is 14 amino acids long. The DNA for the CDR3 is TGTGCCAGCAGCCCCCTTTCGGTTAACACTGAAGCTTTCTTT. Protein sequence: CASSPLSVNTEAFF.

This clone was counted once. The rearrangement joins TRBV2 to TRBJ2-1; D possibly corresponds to TRBD1 (6 bases). The CDR3 is 12 amino acids. Germline V lookup: CDR1 SNHLY, CDR2 FYNNEI. Trimming shortened V by 4 bases and J by 6 bases, and 7 bases separated the two germline ends. This chain's CDR3 is CASSATGNEQFF. CDR3 bases: TGTGCCAGCAGTGCGACAGGCAATGAGCAGTTCTTC. Using reference TRBV2 and TRBJ2-1 for the parts outside the CDR3, the full variable domain is EPEVTQTPSHQVTQMGQEVILRCVPISNHLYFYWYRQILGQKVEFLVSFYNNEISEKSEIFDDQFSVERPDGSNFTLKIRSTKLEDSAMYFCASSATGNEQFFGPGTRLTVL.

The chain carries TRBV6-6 and TRBJ1-5; 7 nucleotides align to TRBD1. Losses at the gene ends were 6 bases for V and 3 bases for J; bases not matched to a gene: 8. CDR3 length equals 15 residues. From germline, CDR1 is MNHNY and CDR2 SVGAGI (reference sequence). Here the CDR3 reads CASSPGQELNQPQHF. In nucleotides, the CDR3 is TGTGCCAGCAGCCCCGGACAGGAGCTCAATCAGCCCCAGCATTTT.

The chain carries TRBV7-6 and TRBJ1-1; tentatively, D is TRBD1 (5 bases). This CDR3 contains 14 residues. The germline gives CDR1 SGHVS, CDR2 FNYEAQ. Deletions cut 5 bases from V and 12 bases from J, with 22 bases between. The CDR3: CASSPIGAGERTFF. The CDR3, as DNA: TGTGCCAGCAGCCCTATAGGGGCAGGTGAACGTACTTTCTTT.

The chain joins TRBV20-1 to TRBJ2-7; D gene unclear. This CDR3 spans 13 amino acids. Trimming removed 3 bases from V and 6 bases from J, with 15 bases in between. In germline, CDR1 is DFQATT, CDR2 SNEGSKA (reference sequence). The CDR3 nucleotides are TGCAGTGCTAGTTATTCTGCAGGTGGCGAGCAGTACTTC. It specifies CSASYSAGGEQYF.

The gene calls are TRBV19 and TRBJ2-1, with TRBD1 matching 9 bases. Germline V gives CDR1 LNHDA, CDR2 SQIVND (reference sequence). The J segment lost 7 bases and the V segment lost 6 bases, leaving 4 bases of the junction unmatched. The CDR3 runs 13 residues. The CDR3 nucleotides are TGTGCCAGTAGGACAGGGGGGTTAAATGAGCAGTTCTTC. This sequence encodes CASRTGGLNEQFF.

This chain connects TRBV28 to TRBJ1-1; D is unresolved. Trimming pared 2 bases from V and 0 bases from J, leaving 7 bases between. The CDR3 spans 14 residues. CDR1 and CDR2 from the germline V gene are MDHEN and SYDVKM. CDR3 sequence: CASSLPGMNTEAFF. The CDR3 region has the DNA TGTGCCAGCAGTTTACCGGGAATGAACACTGAAGCTTTCTTT. The variable domain in full, completed from reference TRBV28 and TRBJ1-1, reads DVKVTQSSRYLVKRTGEKVFLECVQDMDHENMFWYRQDPGLGLRLIYFSYDVKMKEKGDIPEGYSVSREKKERFSLILESASTNQTSMYLCASSLPGMNTEAFFGQGTRLTVV.

This clone has only one observation. The V call is TRBV11-3, the J call TRBJ2-2; D gene uncertain. Germline V lookup: CDR1 SGHNT, CDR2 YENEEA. The CDR3 totals 13 residues. Trimming pared 7 bases from V and 1 base from J, leaving 7 bases between. The CDR3 reads CASTSVNTGELFF. The CDR3 DNA reads as TGTGCCAGCACATCGGTGAACACCGGGGAGCTGTTTTTT.

Turning to this clone: Sequence at one end of the junction differs from germline and may be a read error. The chain carries TRBV18 and TRBJ1-2, with unresolved D. CDR1 is KGHSH, CDR2 LQKENI, per germline. This CDR3 contains 15 residues. The CDR3 reads CASSPPLTGNYGYTF. In DNA form, the CDR3 reads TGTGCCAGCTCTCCACCTCTGACTGGAAACTATGGCTACACCTTC.

The sample holds a few counts of this clone. V usage is TRBV30 and J usage is TRBJ1-5, with TRBD1 identical over 9 bases. Trimming at V came to 4 bases and at J to 5 bases, leaving 6 bases not matched to a gene. Germline loops: CDR1 GTSNPN, CDR2 SVGIG (reference sequence). The CDR3 has 14 amino acids. CDR3 in amino acids: CAWTDRGPDQPQHF. CDR3 DNA sequence: TGTGCCTGGACGGACAGGGGTCCGGATCAGCCCCAGCATTTT.

V usage is TRBV5-4 and J usage is TRBJ2-7; D is uncertain. CDR3 length: 12 residues. Per the germline V gene, CDR1 is SGHNT and CDR2 is YYREEE (reference sequence). Trimming left V 0 bases short and J 4 bases short, with 5 bases between. In DNA form, the CDR3 reads TGTGCCAGCAGCTTGGACGAGTACGAGCAGTACTTC. It is translated as CASSLDEYEQYF.

This chain connects TRBV6-5 to TRBJ1-6, with D perhaps TRBD1 (5 bases). Germline V gives CDR1 MNHEY, CDR2 SVGAGI. Trimming removed 4 bases at V and 5 bases at J, with 12 bases between. This CDR3 region has 15 residues. The CDR3 reads CASSWEGLHNSPLHF. The CDR3 DNA reads as TGTGCCAGCAGTTGGGAGGGGTTGCATAATTCACCCCTCCACTTT.

In nucleotides, the CDR3 is TGTGCCAGCAGCCAAGGAACTAGAACCGGGGAGCTGTTTTTT. Translation: CASSQGTRTGELFF. The chain combines TRBV3-1 (or the pseudogene TRBV3-2) with TRBJ2-2, with D possibly being TRBD2 (5 bases). The CDR3 runs 14 residues. Germline V lookup: CDR1 LGHDT, CDR2 YNNKEL (reference sequence). The V and J ends lost 1 base and 5 bases respectively, with 8 bases between them.

The rearrangement joins TRBV30 to TRBJ1-2; D is uncertain. The CDR3 contains 15 residues. The germline V gene encodes CDR1 GTSNPN and CDR2 SVGIG (reference sequence). Trimming shortened V by 2 bases and J by 7 bases, and 20 bases separated the two germline ends. The CDR3 spells CAWSPKDRDSSGYTF. The CDR3 DNA is TGTGCCTGGAGTCCGAAAGACCGGGATTCAAGTGGCTACACCTTC. The full variable domain, rest sourced from reference TRBV30 and TRBJ1-2, is SQTIHQWPATLVQPVGSPLSLECTVEGTSNPNLYWYRQAAGRGLQLLFYSVGIGQISSEVPQNLSASRPQDRQFILSSKKLLLSDSGFYLCAWSPKDRDSSGYTFGSGTRLTVV.

V usage is TRBV10-3 and J usage is TRBJ2-7; D ambiguous. The CDR3 contains 13 residues. Trimming left V 10 bases short and J 0 bases short, with 13 bases between. From germline, CDR1 is ENHRY and CDR2 SYGVKD. The CDR3: CATTGSVSYEQYF. CDR3 bases: TGTGCCACGACGGGTTCGGTCTCCTACGAGCAGTACTTC.

V usage is TRBV3-1 (or the pseudogene TRBV3-2) and J usage is TRBJ2-7; 10 positions match TRBD2. Germline CDR1 LGHDT, CDR2 YNNKEL (reference sequence). V dropped 3 bases and J dropped 0; count of bases not matched to a gene: 2. There are 15 residues in the CDR3. In DNA, the CDR3 is TGTGCCAGCAGCCACGGACTAGCGGTCTCCTACGAGCAGTACTTC. It is translated as CASSHGLAVSYEQYF.

The chain is built from TRBV5-8 and TRBJ1-2; D perhaps matches TRBD1 (5 bases). Trimming took 4 bases from V and 8 from J, leaving 15 bases between them. Germline-derived CDR1 and CDR2 are SGHTS and YDEGEE. This CDR3 contains 13 residues. This CDR3 is CASSLTVPGGYTF. CDR3 nucleotides: TGTGCCAGCAGCCTGACAGTGCCCGGGGGCTACACCTTC.